This T cell receptor beta chain was retrieved from a study of cytomegalovirus exposure and HLA in healthy donors. PCR involved 60 Vbeta and 13 Jbeta primers. Clones were read by immunoSEQ multiplex PCR, and TCRdb kept only the in-frame ones, dropping some. The sample shows some 180,000 clones, roughly 77% of them seen only once. Note on this clone: No antigen is known for it.

Study-wide results and caveats: A few chains tied to CMV proved CMV antigen-specific in vitro. Within a later analysis, the majority of CMV-associated TCR beta chains appeared HLA-restricted. Reportedly, TCR beta sequences accurately predicted HLA-A and HLA-B alleles in most subjects.

The germline V and J ends were trimmed by 7 bases and 3 bases, with 16 bases remaining between them. Germline V gene sequence: CDR1 MNHNY, CDR2 SVGAGI (reference sequence). CDR3 length: 14 amino acids. The chain is built from TRBV6-6 and TRBJ2-7, with a weak D call TRBD2 (5 bases). The clonotype originates from a woman in her twenties or thirties in good health and CMV-seronegative. Material: PBMCs. The CDR3 nucleotides are TGTGCCAGCAACCCCCAAGCGGAGTTCTACGAGCAGTACTTC. Amino acid sequence: CASNPQAEFYEQYF.